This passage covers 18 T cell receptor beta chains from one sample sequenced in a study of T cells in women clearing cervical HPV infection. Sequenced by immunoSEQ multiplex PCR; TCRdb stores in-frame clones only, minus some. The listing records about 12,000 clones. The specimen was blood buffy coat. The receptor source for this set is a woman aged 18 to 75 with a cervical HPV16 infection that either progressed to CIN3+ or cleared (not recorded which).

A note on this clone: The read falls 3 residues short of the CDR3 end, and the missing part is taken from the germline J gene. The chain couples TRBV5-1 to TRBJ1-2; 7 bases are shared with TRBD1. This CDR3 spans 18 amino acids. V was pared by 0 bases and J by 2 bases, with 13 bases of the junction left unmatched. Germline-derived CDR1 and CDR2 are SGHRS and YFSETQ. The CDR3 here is CASSLADLDRPKNYGYTF. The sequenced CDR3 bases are TGCGCCAGCAGCTTGGCGGACCTGGACAGGCCCAAGAACTATGGC.

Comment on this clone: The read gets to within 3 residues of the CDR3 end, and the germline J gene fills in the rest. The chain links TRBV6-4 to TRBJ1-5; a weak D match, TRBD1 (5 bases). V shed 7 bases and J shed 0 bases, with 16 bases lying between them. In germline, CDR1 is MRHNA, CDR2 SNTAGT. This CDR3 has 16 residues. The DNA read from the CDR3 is TGTGCCAGCATAGATAGACAGTTCTATAGCAATCAGCCC. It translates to CASIDRQFYSNQP. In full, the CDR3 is CASIDRQFYSNQPQHF.

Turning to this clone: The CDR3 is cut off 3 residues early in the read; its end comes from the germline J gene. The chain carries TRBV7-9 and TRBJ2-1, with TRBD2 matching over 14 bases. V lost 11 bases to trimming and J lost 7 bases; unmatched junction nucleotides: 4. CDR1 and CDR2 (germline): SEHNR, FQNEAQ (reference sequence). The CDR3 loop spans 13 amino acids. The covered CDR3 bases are TGTGCCGTGCGACTAGCGGGGGGGAATGAG. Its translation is CAVRLAGGNE. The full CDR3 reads CAVRLAGGNEQFF.

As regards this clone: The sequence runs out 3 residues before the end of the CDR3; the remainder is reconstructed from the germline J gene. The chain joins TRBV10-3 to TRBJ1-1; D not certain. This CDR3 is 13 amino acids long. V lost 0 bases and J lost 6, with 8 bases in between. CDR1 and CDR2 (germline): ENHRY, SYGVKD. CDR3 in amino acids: CAISESDTPEAFF. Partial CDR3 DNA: TGTGCCATCAGTGAGTCTGACACGCCTGAA.

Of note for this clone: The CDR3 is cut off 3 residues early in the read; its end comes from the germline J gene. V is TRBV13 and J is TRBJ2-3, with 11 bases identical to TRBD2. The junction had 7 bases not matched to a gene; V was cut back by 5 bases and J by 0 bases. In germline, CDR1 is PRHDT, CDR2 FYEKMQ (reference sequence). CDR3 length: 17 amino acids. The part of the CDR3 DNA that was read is TGTGCCAGCAGCCCTAGCGGGGGGATAACTAGCACAGATACG. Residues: CASSPSGGITSTDT. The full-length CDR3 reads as CASSPSGGITSTDTQYF.

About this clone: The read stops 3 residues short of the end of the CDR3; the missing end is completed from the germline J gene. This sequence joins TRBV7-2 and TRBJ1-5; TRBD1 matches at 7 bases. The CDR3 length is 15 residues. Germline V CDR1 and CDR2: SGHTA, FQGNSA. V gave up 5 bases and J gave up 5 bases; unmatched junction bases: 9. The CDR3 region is CASSRSRQGYQPQHF. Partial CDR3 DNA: TGTGCCAGCAGCCGATCGAGACAGGGATATCAGCCC.

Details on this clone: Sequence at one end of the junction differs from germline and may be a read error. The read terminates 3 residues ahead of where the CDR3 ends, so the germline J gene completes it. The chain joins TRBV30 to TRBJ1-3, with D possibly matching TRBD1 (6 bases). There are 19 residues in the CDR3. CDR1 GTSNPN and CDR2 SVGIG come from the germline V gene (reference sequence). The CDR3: CAWSKGSGNRWNLGDTIYF. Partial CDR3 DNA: TGTGCCTGGAGTAAAGGGAGCGGAAACAGGTGGAACCTAGGGGACACA.

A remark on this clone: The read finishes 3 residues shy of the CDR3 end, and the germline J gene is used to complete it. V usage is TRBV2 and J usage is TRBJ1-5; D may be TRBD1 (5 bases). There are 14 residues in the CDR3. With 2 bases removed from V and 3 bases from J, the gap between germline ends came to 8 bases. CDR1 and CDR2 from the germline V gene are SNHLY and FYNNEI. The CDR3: CASSERQYNQPQHF. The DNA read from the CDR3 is TGTGCCAGCAGTGAAAGACAGTACAATCAGCCC.

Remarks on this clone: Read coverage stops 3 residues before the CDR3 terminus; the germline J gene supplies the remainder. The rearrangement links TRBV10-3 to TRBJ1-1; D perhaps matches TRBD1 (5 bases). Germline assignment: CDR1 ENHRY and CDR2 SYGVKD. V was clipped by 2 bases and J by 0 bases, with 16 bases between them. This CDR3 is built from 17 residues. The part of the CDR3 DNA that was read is TGTGCCATCAGTGAGAGAGGGGCGGGACTCATGAACACTGAA. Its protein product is CAISERGAGLMNTE. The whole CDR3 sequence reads CAISERGAGLMNTEAFF.

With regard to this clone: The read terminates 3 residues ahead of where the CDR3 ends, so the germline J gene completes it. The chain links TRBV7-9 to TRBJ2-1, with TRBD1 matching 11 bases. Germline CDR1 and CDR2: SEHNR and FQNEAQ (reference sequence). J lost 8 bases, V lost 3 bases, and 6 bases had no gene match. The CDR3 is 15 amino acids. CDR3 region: CASSLDRGRSDEQFF. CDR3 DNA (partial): TGTGCCAGCAGCTTGGACAGGGGGCGCTCCGATGAG.

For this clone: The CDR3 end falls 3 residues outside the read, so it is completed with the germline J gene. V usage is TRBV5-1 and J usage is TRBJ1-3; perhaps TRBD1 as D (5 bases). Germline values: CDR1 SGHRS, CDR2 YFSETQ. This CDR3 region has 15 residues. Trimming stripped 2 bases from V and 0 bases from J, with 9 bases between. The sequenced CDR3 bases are TGCGCCAGCAGCTTTCAGGGCAGCTCTGGAAACACC. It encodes CASSFQGSSGNT. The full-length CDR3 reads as CASSFQGSSGNTIYF.

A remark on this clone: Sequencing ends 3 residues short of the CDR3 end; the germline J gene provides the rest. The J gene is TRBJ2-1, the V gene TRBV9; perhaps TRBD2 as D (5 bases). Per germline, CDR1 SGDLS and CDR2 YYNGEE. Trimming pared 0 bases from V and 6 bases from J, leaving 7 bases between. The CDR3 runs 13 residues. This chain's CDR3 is CASSVGTSNEQFF. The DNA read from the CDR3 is TGTGCCAGCAGCGTAGGGACTTCCAATGAG.

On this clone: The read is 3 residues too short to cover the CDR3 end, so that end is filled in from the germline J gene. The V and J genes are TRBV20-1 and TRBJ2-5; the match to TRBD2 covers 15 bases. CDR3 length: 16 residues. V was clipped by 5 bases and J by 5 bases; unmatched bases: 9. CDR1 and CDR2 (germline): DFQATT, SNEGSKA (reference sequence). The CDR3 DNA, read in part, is TGCAGTGCTGGAACCGGGACTAGCGGGGGGAGGGAGACC. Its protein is CSAGTGTSGGRET. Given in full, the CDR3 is CSAGTGTSGGRETQYF.

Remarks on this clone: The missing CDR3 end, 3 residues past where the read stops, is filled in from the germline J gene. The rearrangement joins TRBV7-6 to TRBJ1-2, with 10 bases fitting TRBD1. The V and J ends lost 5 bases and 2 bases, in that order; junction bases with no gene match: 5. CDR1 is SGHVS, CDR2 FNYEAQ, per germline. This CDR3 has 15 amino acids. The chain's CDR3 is CASSPRQGANYGYTF. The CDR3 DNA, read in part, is TGTGCCAGCAGCCCGCGACAGGGGGCGAACTATGGC.

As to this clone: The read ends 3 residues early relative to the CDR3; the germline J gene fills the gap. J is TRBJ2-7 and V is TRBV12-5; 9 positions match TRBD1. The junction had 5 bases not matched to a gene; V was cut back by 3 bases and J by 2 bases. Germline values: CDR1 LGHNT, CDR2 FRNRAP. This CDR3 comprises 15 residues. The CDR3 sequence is CASGLGGQGPYEQYF. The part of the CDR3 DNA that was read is TGTGCTAGTGGTTTAGGGGGACAGGGACCCTACGAG.

The CDR3: CASSQDRAAGEQYF. Incomplete CDR3 DNA: TGTGCCAGCAGCCAAGACAGGGCGGCCGGCGAG. V and J are TRBV2 and TRBJ2-7; 7 positions agree with TRBD1. The read stops 3 residues short of the end of the CDR3; the missing end is completed from the germline J gene. The CDR3 is 14 residues long. Germline V gives CDR1 SNHLY, CDR2 FYNNEI. Trimming took 6 bases from V and 6 from J; bases not matched to a gene: 11. The full variable domain, its missing parts supplied by reference TRBV2 and TRBJ2-7, is EPEVTQTPSHQVTQMGQEVILRCVPISNHLYFYWYRQILGQKVEFLVSFYNNEISEKSEIFDDQFSVERPDGSNFTLKIRSTKLEDSAMYFCASSQDRAAGEQYFGPGTRLTVT.

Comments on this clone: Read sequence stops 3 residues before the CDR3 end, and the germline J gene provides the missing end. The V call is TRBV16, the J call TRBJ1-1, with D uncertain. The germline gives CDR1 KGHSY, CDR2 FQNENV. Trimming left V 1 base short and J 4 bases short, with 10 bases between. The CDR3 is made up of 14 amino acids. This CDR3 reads CASSQLSQSTEAFF. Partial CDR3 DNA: TGTGCCAGCAGCCAATTATCACAGAGCACTGAA.

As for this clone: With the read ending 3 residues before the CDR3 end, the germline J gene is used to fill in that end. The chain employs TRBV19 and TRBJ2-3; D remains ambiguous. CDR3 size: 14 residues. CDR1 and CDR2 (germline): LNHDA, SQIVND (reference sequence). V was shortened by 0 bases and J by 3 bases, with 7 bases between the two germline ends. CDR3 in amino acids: CASSIDLETDTQYF. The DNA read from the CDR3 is TGTGCCAGTAGTATAGATCTAGAAACAGATACG.